This T cell receptor beta chain emerged from a study of technical replicates of blood from a few donors. Sequencing used immunoSEQ multiplex PCR; TCRdb keeps in-frame clones, though not all of them. The sample includes fewer than 90,000 clones, 85% to 95% of them seen just once. Germline V gene lookup returns CDR1 ENHRY and CDR2 SYGVKD. The V end lost 6 bases, the J end lost 9 bases, and 17 bases lay between the germline ends. This CDR3 comprises 13 residues. Specimen: T cells isolated from PBMCs. The chain combines TRBV10-3 with TRBJ1-1, with TRBD1 as a possible D gene (6 bases). The TCR sequence derives from a human donor in good health. The CDR3 DNA reads as TGTGCCATCAGGGAGGGGGAGGGGACCCAAGCTTTCTTT. Protein product: CAIREGEGTQAFF.